This TCR beta chain was documented in a study of blood T cell repertoires in COVID-19. The CDR3 extends over 16 amino acids. Unmatched junction bases numbered 11, after V lost 5 bases and J lost 8 bases. Germline CDR1 LGHNA, CDR2 YSLEER. Profiling relied on immunoSEQ multiplex PCR, and the TCRdb table lists in-frame clones only, not all of them. The sample yields more than 50,000 clones, 80% seen once. The sequencing sample was made of peripheral blood. The chain combines TRBV4-3 with TRBJ2-1; TRBD2 agrees at 11 bases. The origin of this receptor is a human donor in a cohort sampled during active COVID-19. CDR3 nucleotides: TGCGCCAGCAGCGAAGGTAGCGGGAGGGCCGCCGATGAGCAGTTCTTC. Its protein product is CASSEGSGRAADEQFF.